Each of the 20 T cell receptor beta chains below was sequenced from the same sample in a study of cytomegalovirus exposure and HLA in healthy donors. The PCR ran on 60 Vbeta and 13 Jbeta primers. The table came from immunoSEQ multiplex PCR; TCRdb's copy has only in-frame clones and leaves some out. Among 140,000 or so clones listed, about 80% were seen once. Input material: PBMCs. The origin of the receptors is a woman in her late teens or twenties in good health and CMV-seropositive.

CDR3 nucleotides: TGTGCCAGCAGTTTGTTCAAGGGGGCGAGCACAGATACGCAGTATTTT. Its translation is CASSLFKGASTDTQYF. The chain is built from TRBV27 and TRBJ2-3; 7 nucleotides align to TRBD1. CDR1 MNHEY and CDR2 SMNVEV come from the germline V gene (reference sequence). V lost 3 bases to trimming and J lost 0 bases; unmatched junction nucleotides: 6. There are 16 residues in the CDR3.

The V call is TRBV5-5, the J call TRBJ2-7, with D possibly matching TRBD2 (6 bases). Trimming left V 0 bases short and J 7 bases short, with 17 bases between. Per the germline V gene, CDR1 is SGHKS and CDR2 is YYEKEE (reference sequence). The CDR3 length is 15 residues. The CDR3: CASSLAPGGREEQYF. The DNA of the CDR3 is TGTGCCAGCAGCTTGGCTCCTGGGGGGAGAGAAGAGCAGTACTTC. Complete variable domain (other parts from reference TRBV5-5 and TRBJ2-7): DAGVTQSPTHLIKTRGQQVTLRCSPISGHKSVSWYQQVLGQGPQFIFQYYEKEERGRGNFPDRFSARQFPNYSSELNVNALLLGDSALYLCASSLAPGGREEQYFGPGTRLTVT.

This clone turned up a few times. CDR3 residues: CASRVLAGGPRGEQYF. The CDR3 DNA follows: TGTGCCAGCAGGGTCCTAGCGGGGGGGCCGAGAGGTGAGCAGTACTTC. This chain links TRBV27 with TRBJ2-7; 12 bases agree with TRBD2. Germline CDR1 MNHEY, CDR2 SMNVEV (reference sequence). This CDR3 region has 16 residues. Unmatched junction bases numbered 13, after V lost 6 bases and J lost 7 bases.

The chain carries TRBV7-9 and TRBJ1-1; possible D gene TRBD1, 6 bases. The V and J ends lost 7 bases and 0 bases respectively, with 12 bases between them. The CDR3 extends over 14 amino acids. Per germline, CDR1 SEHNR and CDR2 FQNEAQ (reference sequence). The CDR3 region has the DNA TGTGCCAGCACTCAGGACAGACTGAACACTGAAGCTTTCTTT. Protein sequence: CASTQDRLNTEAFF.

Written as DNA, the CDR3 is TGTGCCAGCGATGTTACGGTTAACACTGAAGCTTTCTTT. It is translated as CASDVTVNTEAFF. The chain joins TRBV2 to TRBJ1-1; no firm D call. V lost 8 bases, J lost 2 bases, and 12 bases lay in between. CDR1 and CDR2 from the germline V gene are SNHLY and FYNNEI. This CDR3 comprises 13 residues.

This clone was counted a few times. The chain joins TRBV6-4 to TRBJ2-1; 14 nucleotides line up with TRBD2. CDR1 and CDR2 (germline): MRHNA, SNTAGT. This CDR3 is built from 15 residues. Trimming took 5 bases from V and 8 from J; bases not matched to a gene: 5. CDR3: CASSPTSGGADEQFF. CDR3 coding DNA: TGTGCCAGCAGTCCGACTAGCGGGGGGGCCGATGAGCAGTTCTTC.

The chain links TRBV25-1 to TRBJ2-4; no clear D. Germline assignment: CDR1 MGHDK and CDR2 SYGVNS. Trimming removed 6 bases from V and 1 base from J, with 13 bases in between. The CDR3 contains 15 residues. The CDR3 DNA reads TGTGCCAGCAGGGATGATGAGGAGGCCAAAAACATTCAGTACTTC. Amino acid sequence: CASRDDEEAKNIQYF.

This chain joins TRBV7-2 and TRBJ2-7; a possible D gene is TRBD2 (6 bases). The CDR3 sequence is 15 residues long. The germline V gene has CDR1 SGHTA and CDR2 FQGNSA. V lost 0 bases and J 0 bases, leaving 9 bases between the germline ends. The CDR3 DNA reads as TGTGCCAGCAGCTTAGCGGAGGGATTCTCCTACGAGCAGTACTTC. Its protein is CASSLAEGFSYEQYF.

This clone showed up just a few times. The chain recombines TRBV10-3 with TRBJ1-1; D perhaps matches TRBD1 (6 bases). This CDR3 contains 16 residues. Germline V gene sequence: CDR1 ENHRY, CDR2 SYGVKD. V lost 3 bases and J 0 bases, leaving 14 bases between the germline ends. DNA for the CDR3: TGTGCCATCAGTGAAGTCCGAGGGGGTTTGAACACTGAAGCTTTCTTT. It is translated as CAISEVRGGLNTEAFF.

The chain couples TRBV5-4 to TRBJ2-7; TRBD2 aligns across 7 bases. The CDR3 spans 16 residues. CDR1 SGHNT and CDR2 YYREEE come from the germline V gene (reference sequence). Trimming removed 3 bases from V and 6 bases from J; junction bases left unmatched: 15. The CDR3 loop is CASSSPGGEGITEQYF. CDR3 sequence (DNA): TGTGCCAGCAGCTCCCCTGGGGGGGAGGGTATCACCGAGCAGTACTTC.

The V and J genes are TRBV2 and TRBJ2-3; no reliable D call. CDR1 and CDR2 from the germline V gene are SNHLY and FYNNEI. This CDR3 has 16 residues. Trimming took off 1 base at V and 1 base at J, with 12 bases between the two ends. The CDR3 bases are TGTGCCAGCAGTGAAGTTGGTTTCCTAGGCACAGATACGCAGTATTTT. This translates into CASSEVGFLGTDTQYF. Combining the CDR3 with reference TRBV2 and TRBJ2-3 gives the whole variable domain EPEVTQTPSHQVTQMGQEVILRCVPISNHLYFYWYRQILGQKVEFLVSFYNNEISEKSEIFDDQFSVERPDGSNFTLKIRSTKLEDSAMYFCASSEVGFLGTDTQYFGPGTRLTVL.

The genes are TRBV27 and TRBJ1-2, with 7 positions matching TRBD1. The CDR3 covers 15 residues. The germline gives CDR1 MNHEY, CDR2 SMNVEV (reference sequence). V lost 5 bases to trimming and J lost 7 bases; unmatched junction nucleotides: 13. CDR3 sequence (DNA): TGTGCCAGCAGTCCCTCGACAGGGACAATCAGTGGCTACACCTTC. It codes for CASSPSTGTISGYTF.

This clone was counted between two and nine times. This chain links TRBV25-1 with TRBJ1-1, with D maybe TRBD1 (5 bases). Deletions cut 6 bases from V and 1 base from J, with 15 bases between. The CDR3 loop spans 15 amino acids. Germline CDR1 is MGHDK and CDR2 is SYGVNS. The CDR3 loop reads CASRTTQGKNTEAFF. As DNA, the CDR3 is TGTGCCAGCAGAACCACCCAGGGTAAGAACACTGAAGCTTTCTTT. Complete variable domain (other parts from reference TRBV25-1 and TRBJ1-1): EADIYQTPRYLVIGTGKKITLECSQTMGHDKMYWYQQDPGMELHLIHYSYGVNSTEKGDLSSESTVSRIRTEHFPLTLESARPSHTSQYLCASRTTQGKNTEAFFGQGTRLTVV.

The chain links TRBV7-9 to TRBJ2-7; 7 nucleotides match TRBD1. J gave up 5 bases and V 6 bases, and 7 bases lay outside the gene matches. Germline V gene sequence: CDR1 SEHNR, CDR2 FQNEAQ (reference sequence). This CDR3 comprises 13 residues. The CDR3, as DNA: TGTGCCAGCAGGATACAGGGGTTAGACGAGCAGTACTTC. Its translation: CASRIQGLDEQYF. Variable domain in full (rest from reference TRBV7-9 and TRBJ2-7): DTGVSQNPRHKITKRGQNVTFRCDPISEHNRLYWYRQTLGQGPEFLTYFQNEAQLEKSRLLSDRFSAERPKGSFSTLEIQRTEQGDSAMYLCASRIQGLDEQYFGPGTRLTVT.

The chain couples TRBV30 to TRBJ1-1, with TRBD1 identical over 7 bases. CDR1 and CDR2 (germline): GTSNPN, SVGIG (reference sequence). CDR3 length equals 14 residues. V dropped 1 base and J dropped 6; count of bases not matched to a gene: 8. As DNA, the CDR3 is TGTGCCTGGAGTGGGGAGACAGGGCGGCCTGAAGCTTTCTTT. The encoded protein is CAWSGETGRPEAFF.

The chain recombines TRBV7-9 with TRBJ1-1, with TRBD1 matching 8 bases. Germline V gene lookup returns CDR1 SEHNR and CDR2 FQNEAQ (reference sequence). V shed 2 bases and J 1 base; nucleotides not matched to a gene: 3. There are 15 residues in the CDR3. This CDR3 is CASSLNRGTNTEAFF. DNA of the CDR3: TGTGCCAGCAGCTTAAACAGGGGGACGAACACTGAAGCTTTCTTT.

The chain recombines TRBV6-5 with TRBJ2-3, with 12 bases that match TRBD2. There are 15 residues in the CDR3. Trimming cost V 9 bases and J 0 bases; bases outside gene matches: 4. Germline V CDR1 and CDR2: MNHEY, SVGAGI. The chain's CDR3 is CASWTSGDSTDTQYF. CDR3 nucleotide sequence: TGTGCCAGTTGGACTAGCGGGGACAGCACAGATACGCAGTATTTT.

This chain uses TRBV6-1 with TRBJ1-2; TRBD1 is a possible D gene (6 bases). In germline, CDR1 is MNHNS, CDR2 SASEGT. V was trimmed by 0 bases and J by 7 bases, leaving 15 bases between them. The CDR3 has 15 amino acids. The CDR3 protein is CASSEAPGRGGGYTF. CDR3 sequence (DNA): TGTGCCAGCAGTGAAGCGCCGGGCAGGGGTGGTGGCTACACCTTC.

At least ten counts were recorded for this clone. The CDR3 DNA follows: TGTGCCAGCGGGGGGGTCTCTGGGGCCAACGTCCTGACTTTC. It yields the protein CASGGVSGANVLTF. The rearrangement joins TRBV6-1 to TRBJ2-6; 7 nucleotides line up with TRBD2. Germline CDR1 MNHNS, CDR2 SASEGT. V shed 8 bases and J 0 bases; nucleotides not matched to a gene: 1. The CDR3 loop spans 14 amino acids.

This clone was detected once. The chain recombines TRBV5-1 with TRBJ2-2, with 8 bases that match TRBD1. This CDR3 comprises 18 residues. The V and J ends lost 3 bases and 4 bases, in that order; junction bases with no gene match: 14. The V gene's germline CDR1 is SGHRS and CDR2 YFSETQ. CDR3: CASSSLPGQEPTTGELFF. DNA of the CDR3: TGCGCCAGCAGCTCTCTCCCGGGACAGGAACCAACCACCGGGGAGCTGTTTTTT.